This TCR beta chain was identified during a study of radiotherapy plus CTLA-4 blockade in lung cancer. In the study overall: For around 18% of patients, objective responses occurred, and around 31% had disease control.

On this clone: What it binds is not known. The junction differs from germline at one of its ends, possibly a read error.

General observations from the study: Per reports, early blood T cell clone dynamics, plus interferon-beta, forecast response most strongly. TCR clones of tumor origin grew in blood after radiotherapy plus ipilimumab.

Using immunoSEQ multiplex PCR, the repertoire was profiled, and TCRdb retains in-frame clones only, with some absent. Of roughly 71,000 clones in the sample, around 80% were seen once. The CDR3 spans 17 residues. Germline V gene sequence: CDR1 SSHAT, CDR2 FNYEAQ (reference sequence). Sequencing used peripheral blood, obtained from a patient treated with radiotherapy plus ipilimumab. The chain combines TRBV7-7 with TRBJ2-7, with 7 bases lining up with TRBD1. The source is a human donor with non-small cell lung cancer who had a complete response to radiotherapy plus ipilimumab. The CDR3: CASSSTDRDSRSYEQYF. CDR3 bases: TGTGCTAGCAGCTCAACAGATCGGGACAGCCGTTCCTACGAGCAGTACTTC.